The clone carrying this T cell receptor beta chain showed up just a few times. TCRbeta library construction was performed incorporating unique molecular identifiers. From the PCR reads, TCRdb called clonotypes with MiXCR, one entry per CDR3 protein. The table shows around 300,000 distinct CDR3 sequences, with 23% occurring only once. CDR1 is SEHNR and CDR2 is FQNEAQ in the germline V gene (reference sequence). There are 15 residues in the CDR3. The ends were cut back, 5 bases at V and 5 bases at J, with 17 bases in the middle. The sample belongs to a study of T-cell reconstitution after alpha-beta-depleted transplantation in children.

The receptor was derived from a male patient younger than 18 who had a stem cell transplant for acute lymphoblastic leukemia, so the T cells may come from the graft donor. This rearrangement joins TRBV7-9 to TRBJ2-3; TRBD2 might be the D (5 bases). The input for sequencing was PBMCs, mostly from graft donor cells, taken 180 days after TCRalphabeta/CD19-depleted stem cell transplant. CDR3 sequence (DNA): TGTGCCAGCAGCACAACTAGGAACCGCGGAGATACGCAGTATTTT. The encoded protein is CASSTTRNRGDTQYF.